These T cell receptor beta chains were read from a single sample in a study of cytomegalovirus exposure and HLA in healthy donors. Repertoires were generated with immunoSEQ multiplex PCR, while TCRdb's copy carries only in-frame clones and drops some. The profile covers 100,000 to 150,000 clones, with 81% appearing a single time and less than 6.5% taken by the ten largest. Sample: PBMCs. Receptors were obtained from a woman aged 40 to 55 in good health and CMV-seropositive. Each CDR3 is given with its conserved first and last residue. D genes are given only for firm matches.

TRBJ1-5 TRBV15 . 12 CATSRDIQPQHF
TRBJ2-5 TRBV7-2 . 13 CASSPSNRETQYF
TRBJ1-2 TRBV10-3 . 14 CAISESTGVYGYTF
TRBJ1-2 TRBV30 . 12 CAWSPRAGGYTF
TRBJ2-2 TRBV19 . 14 CASSSRADTGELFF
TRBJ1-2 TRBV2 . 14 CASSPTLTSGGYTF
TRBJ2-7 TRBV5-1 TRBD2 14 CASSPGGLVHEQYF
TRBJ1-1 TRBV7-3 . 13 CASSLARGSEAFF
TRBJ2-1 TRBV7-2 . 14 CASSSPTASNEQFF
TRBJ2-5 TRBV25-1 . 13 CASSEWGVETQYF
TRBJ1-1 TRBV5-1 . 15 CASSWSGPGNTEAFF
TRBJ2-7 TRBV30 TRBD2 20 CAWSVVGLAGGARSSYEQYF
TRBJ2-3 TRBV9 TRBD2 17 CASSPKGLATSTDTQYF
TRBJ1-5 TRBV15 TRBD1 14 CATSSTGDNQPQHF
TRBJ2-1 TRBV5-6 TRBD1 16 CASSLGPGGALNEQFF
TRBJ1-1 TRBV5-1 . 15 CASSLVAQGGTEAFF
TRBJ1-5 TRBV27 TRBD1 14 CASRTDRPNQPQHF
TRBJ1-5 TRBV10-1 . 18 CASTKGGVGGYSNQPQHF
TRBJ1-4 TRBV11-2 . 14 CASSPQTTNEKLFF
TRBJ2-5 TRBV13 . 14 CASRPFGGEFEQYF
TRBJ2-3 TRBV29-1 TRBD2 16 CSVPTSSGRDTDTQYF
TRBJ2-6 TRBV5-4 . 16 CASSLGSSSGANVLTF
TRBJ1-5 TRBV19 . 13 CGSGVGVNQPQHF
TRBJ2-5 TRBV5-1 TRBD2 15 CASTSGGPGGETQYF
TRBJ2-1 TRBV28 TRBD2 15 CASSISGRRGNEQFF
TRBJ2-7 TRBV6-5 TRBD2 16 CASSYGGGTSSYEQYF
TRBJ1-4 TRBV11-2 . 15 CASSLGGSSNEKLFF
TRBJ2-7 TRBV5-1 . 13 CASSRTATFEQYF
TRBJ1-4 TRBV30 TRBD1 17 CAWSVKARDRGFEKLFF
TRBJ2-7 TRBV27 . 13 CASSLQGTYEQYF
TRBJ1-5 TRBV30 . 15 CAWSNQGSGNQPQHF
TRBJ1-1 TRBV6-5 . 14 CASSYAGRSTEAFF
TRBJ2-3 TRBV6-1 TRBD2 15 CASSVLAGGTDTQYF
TRBJ2-4 TRBV28 TRBD2 21 CASSMALTSGRATVAKNIQYF
TRBJ2-2 TRBV5-4 . 17 CASSLEVRGYRSGELFF
TRBJ2-5 TRBV10-1 . 15 CASSGRGQVGETQYF
TRBJ2-1 TRBV4-1 TRBD2 17 CASSQGAGLGSYNEQFF
TRBJ2-1 TRBV27 . 12 CASSFQGFGQFF
TRBJ2-1 TRBV4-3 TRBD2 16 CASSHETSGSSREQFF
TRBJ1-3 TRBV11-3 TRBD1 17 CASSRGGQTVAGNTIYF
TRBJ2-1 TRBV11-3 . 13 CASSPSETDNQFF
TRBJ2-5 TRBV28 . 15 CASTTSSRGQETQYF
TRBJ1-1 TRBV14 . 15 CASSQRGAMNTEAFF
TRBJ1-5 TRBV6-1 TRBD1 14 CASSWTGGEQPQHF
TRBJ1-1 TRBV7-3 . 13 CASSLEGNTEAFF
TRBJ2-6 TRBV7-2 . 15 CASSPYQEGANVLTF
. TRBV18 TRBD1 14 CASSTPGQPYEQYF
TRBJ1-1 TRBV11-1 . 14 CASSLNGGGTEAFF
TRBJ1-6 TRBV5-1 . 17 CASGNSDSQGYNSPLHF
TRBJ1-2 TRBV5-6 . 14 CASSFGRALDGYTF
TRBJ2-2 TRBV30 . 15 CAWCTGTAGTGELFF
TRBJ2-7 TRBV6-5 . 13 CASSYDFPYEQYF
TRBJ1-4 TRBV30 TRBD1 18 CAWSEGAGGVATNEKLFF
TRBJ2-3 TRBV2 TRBD2 16 CASSEVGLANTDTQYF
TRBJ2-7 TRBV11-3 TRBD2 14 CASSYGTSSYEQYF
TRBJ2-7 TRBV19 TRBD2 17 CASSIDPPLAGDYEQYF